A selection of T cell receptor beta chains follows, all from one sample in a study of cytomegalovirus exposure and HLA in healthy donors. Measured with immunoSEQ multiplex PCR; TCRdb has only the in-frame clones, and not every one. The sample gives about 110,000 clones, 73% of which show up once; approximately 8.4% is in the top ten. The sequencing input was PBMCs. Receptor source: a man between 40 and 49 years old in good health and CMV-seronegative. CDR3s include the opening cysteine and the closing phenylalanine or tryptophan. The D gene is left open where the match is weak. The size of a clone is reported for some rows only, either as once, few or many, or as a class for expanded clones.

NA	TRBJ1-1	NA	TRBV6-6	CASLPGLTEAFF	TGTGCCAGCCTCCCGGGGTTGACTGAAGCTTTCTTT
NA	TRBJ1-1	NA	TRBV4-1	CASSPGVNTEAFF	TGCGCCAGCAGCCCAGGGGTGAACACTGAAGCTTTCTTT
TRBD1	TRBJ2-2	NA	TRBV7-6	CASSLVLVDRAPGELFF	TGTGCCAGCAGCTTAGTTTTAGTGGACAGGGCCCCCGGGGAGCTGTTTTTT
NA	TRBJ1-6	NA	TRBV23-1	CASSQSRGSYNSPLHF	TGCGCCAGCAGTCAATCGCGAGGGTCCTATAATTCACCCCTCCACTTT
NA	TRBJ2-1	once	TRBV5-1	CASSANNEQFF	TGCGCCAGCAGCGCGAACAATGAGCAGTTCTTC
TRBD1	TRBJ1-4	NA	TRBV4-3	CASSQEGTGRDEKLFF	TGCGCCAGCAGCCAAGAGGGGACAGGGAGGGATGAAAAACTGTTTTTT
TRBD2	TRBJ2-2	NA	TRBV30	CAGARSGGTGELFF	TGTGCCGGGGCCCGGAGCGGGGGAACCGGGGAGCTGTTTTTT
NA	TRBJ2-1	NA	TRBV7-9	CSSSLIFHEQFF	TGTTCCAGCAGCTTAATCTTCCATGAGCAGTTCTTC
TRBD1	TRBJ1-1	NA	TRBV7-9	CASSLQGEYTEAFF	TGTGCCAGCAGCTTACAGGGGGAGTACACTGAAGCTTTCTTT
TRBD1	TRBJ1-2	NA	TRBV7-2	CASSFDRVGYTF	TGTGCCAGCAGCTTCGACAGGGTTGGCTACACCTTC
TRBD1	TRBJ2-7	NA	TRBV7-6	CASSLHGQGAYEQYF	TGTGCCAGCAGCTTGCATGGACAGGGGGCTTACGAGCAGTACTTC
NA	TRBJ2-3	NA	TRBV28	CASSLGRDSRSTSTDTQYF	TGTGCCAGCAGTTTAGGGCGGGACAGCAGATCTACTAGCACAGATACGCAGTATTTT
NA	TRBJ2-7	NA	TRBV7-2	CASSFSKDTYEQYF	TGTGCCAGCAGCTTCAGTAAGGACACCTACGAGCAGTACTTC
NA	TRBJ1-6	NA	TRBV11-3	CASSPNLDSPLHF	TGTGCCAGCAGCCCCAACTTAGATTCACCCCTCCACTTT
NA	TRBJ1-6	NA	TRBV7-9	CASGDPREGSYNSPLHF	TGTGCCAGCGGGGATCCCAGGGAGGGCTCCTATAATTCACCCCTCCACTTT
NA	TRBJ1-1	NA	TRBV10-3	CAIRATGNTEAFF	TGTGCCATCAGAGCCACAGGGAACACTGAAGCTTTCTTT
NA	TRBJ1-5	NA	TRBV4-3	CASSLINSVYQPQHF	TGCGCCAGCAGCCTTATTAACTCGGTATATCAGCCCCAGCATTTT
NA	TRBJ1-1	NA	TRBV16	CASSAGYTEAFF	TGTGCCAGCAGCGCCGGGTACACTGAAGCTTTCTTT
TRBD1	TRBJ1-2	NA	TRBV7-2	CASSFGGGIYGYTF	TGTGCCAGCAGCTTTGGAGGGGGCATCTATGGCTACACCTTC
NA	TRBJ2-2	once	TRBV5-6	CASSLIVGTGELFF	TGTGCCAGCAGCTTGATAGTCGGGACCGGGGAGCTGTTTTTT
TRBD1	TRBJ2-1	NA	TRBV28	CASSTLPGTGDRDEQFF	TGTGCCAGCAGCACCCTACCCGGGACAGGGGATAGGGATGAGCAGTTCTTC
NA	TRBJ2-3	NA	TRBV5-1	CASSLGGSGTDTQYF	TGCGCCAGCAGCTTGGGAGGTAGCGGAACAGATACGCAGTATTTT
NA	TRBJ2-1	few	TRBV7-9	CASSYLGDSYNEQFF	TGTGCCAGCAGCTATCTAGGGGATTCCTACAATGAGCAGTTCTTC
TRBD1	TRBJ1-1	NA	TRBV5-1	CASSVDRGGAFF	TGCGCCAGCAGCGTGGACAGGGGGGGGGCTTTCTTT
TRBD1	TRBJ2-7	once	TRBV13	CASSLGNGKEGADPYEQYF	TGTGCCAGCAGCTTAGGGAACGGGAAAGAGGGGGCGGACCCCTACGAGCAGTACTTC
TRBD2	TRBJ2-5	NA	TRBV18	CASSPFASGGKETQYF	TGTGCCAGCTCACCATTTGCTAGCGGGGGTAAGGAGACCCAGTACTTC
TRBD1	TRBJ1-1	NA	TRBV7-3	CASSSAGTGSPEAFF	TGTGCCAGCAGCTCAGCGGGGACAGGGAGTCCTGAAGCTTTCTTT
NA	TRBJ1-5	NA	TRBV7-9	CASSLTTARGNQPQHF	TGTGCCAGCAGCTTAACTACGGCCCGAGGCAATCAGCCCCAGCATTTT
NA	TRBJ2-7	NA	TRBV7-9	CSSSLQSYEQYF	TGTTCCAGCAGCCTCCAGTCCTACGAGCAGTACTTC
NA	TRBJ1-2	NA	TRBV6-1	CASSEGYKISYGYTF	TGTGCCAGCAGTGAAGGGTACAAGATCTCCTATGGCTACACCTTC
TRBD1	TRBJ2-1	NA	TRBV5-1	CASRRTGGYNEQFF	TGCGCCAGCAGGAGGACAGGGGGCTACAATGAGCAGTTCTTC
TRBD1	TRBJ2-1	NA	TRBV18	CASWPAGQGFGEQFF	TGTGCCAGCTGGCCGGCGGGACAGGGGTTCGGTGAGCAGTTCTTC
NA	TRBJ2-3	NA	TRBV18	CASSPRVGAGTDTQYF	TGTGCCAGCTCACCTCGGGTAGGGGCCGGCACAGATACGCAGTATTTT
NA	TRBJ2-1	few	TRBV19	CASSILETRGHEGQFF	TGTGCCAGTAGTATTCTCGAGACTAGGGGTCACGAGGGGCAGTTCTTC
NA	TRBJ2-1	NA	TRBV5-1	CASSPRDSPLNEQFF	TGCGCCAGCAGCCCCCGGGACTCCCCTTTGAATGAGCAGTTCTTC
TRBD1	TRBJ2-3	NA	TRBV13	CASSLVKGASDTQYF	TGTGCCAGCAGCTTAGTAAAGGGGGCGTCAGATACGCAGTATTTT
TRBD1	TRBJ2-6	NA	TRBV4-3	CASSQDMDRGFSGANVLTF	TGCGCCAGCAGCCAAGATATGGACAGGGGGTTCAGTGGGGCCAACGTCCTGACTTTC
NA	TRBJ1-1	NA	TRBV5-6	CASSLERLGAFF	TGTGCCAGCAGCTTGGAGCGTCTCGGAGCTTTCTTT
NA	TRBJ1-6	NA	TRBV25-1	CASSEWGSADSPLHF	TGTGCCAGCAGTGAATGGGGCTCGGCGGATTCACCCCTCCACTTT
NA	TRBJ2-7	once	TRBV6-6	CASTLQGHLFDEQYF	TGTGCCAGCACCCTACAGGGACACCTTTTCGACGAGCAGTACTTC
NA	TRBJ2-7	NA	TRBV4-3	CASSQDKQATYEQYF	TGCGCCAGCAGCCAAGATAAACAGGCTACCTACGAGCAGTACTTC
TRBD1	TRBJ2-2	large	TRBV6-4	CASSDSTGGDTGELFF	TGTGCCAGCAGTGACTCGACAGGGGGGGATACCGGGGAGCTGTTTTTT
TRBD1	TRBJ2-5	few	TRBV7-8	CASSLTGTGLWETQYF	TGTGCCAGCAGCTTGACCGGGACAGGGTTATGGGAGACCCAGTACTTC
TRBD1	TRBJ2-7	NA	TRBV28	CASRGMDRTWDEQYF	TGTGCCAGCAGGGGCATGGACAGGACTTGGGACGAGCAGTACTTC
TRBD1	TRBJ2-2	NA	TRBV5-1	CASSASGTGLGELFF	TGCGCCAGCAGCGCTTCCGGGACAGGGCTGGGGGAGCTGTTTTTT
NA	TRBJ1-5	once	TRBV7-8	CASSHRRDIINQPQHF	TGTGCCAGCAGCCACAGGCGCGATATAATCAATCAGCCCCAGCATTTT
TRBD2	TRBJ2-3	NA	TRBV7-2	CASSSGTSGGGGDTQYF	TGTGCCAGCAGCTCCGGGACTAGCGGGGGAGGTGGAGATACGCAGTATTTT
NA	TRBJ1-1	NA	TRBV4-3	CASSQDLAGNTEAFF	TGCGCCAGCAGCCAAGATCTGGCGGGGAACACTGAAGCTTTCTTT
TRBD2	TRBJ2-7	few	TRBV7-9	CASSLGAGGAYEQYF	TGTGCCAGCAGCTTAGGGGCGGGGGGCGCCTACGAGCAGTACTTC
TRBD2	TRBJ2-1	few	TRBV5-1	CASSDKTSGGGGTAFF	TGCGCCAGCAGCGACAAGACTAGCGGGGGGGGCGGGACTGCGTTCTTC
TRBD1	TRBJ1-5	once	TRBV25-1	CASSGLGQAVCF	TGTGCCAGCAGTGGCCTTGGACAGGCGGTTTGTTTT
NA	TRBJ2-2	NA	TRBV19	CASSTGTARGSGELFF	TGTGCCAGTAGTACAGGGACAGCCCGGGGGTCCGGGGAGCTGTTTTTT
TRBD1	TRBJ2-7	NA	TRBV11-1	CASSRRGNRFEQYF	TGTGCCAGCAGCCGCAGGGGGAACAGGTTCGAGCAGTACTTC